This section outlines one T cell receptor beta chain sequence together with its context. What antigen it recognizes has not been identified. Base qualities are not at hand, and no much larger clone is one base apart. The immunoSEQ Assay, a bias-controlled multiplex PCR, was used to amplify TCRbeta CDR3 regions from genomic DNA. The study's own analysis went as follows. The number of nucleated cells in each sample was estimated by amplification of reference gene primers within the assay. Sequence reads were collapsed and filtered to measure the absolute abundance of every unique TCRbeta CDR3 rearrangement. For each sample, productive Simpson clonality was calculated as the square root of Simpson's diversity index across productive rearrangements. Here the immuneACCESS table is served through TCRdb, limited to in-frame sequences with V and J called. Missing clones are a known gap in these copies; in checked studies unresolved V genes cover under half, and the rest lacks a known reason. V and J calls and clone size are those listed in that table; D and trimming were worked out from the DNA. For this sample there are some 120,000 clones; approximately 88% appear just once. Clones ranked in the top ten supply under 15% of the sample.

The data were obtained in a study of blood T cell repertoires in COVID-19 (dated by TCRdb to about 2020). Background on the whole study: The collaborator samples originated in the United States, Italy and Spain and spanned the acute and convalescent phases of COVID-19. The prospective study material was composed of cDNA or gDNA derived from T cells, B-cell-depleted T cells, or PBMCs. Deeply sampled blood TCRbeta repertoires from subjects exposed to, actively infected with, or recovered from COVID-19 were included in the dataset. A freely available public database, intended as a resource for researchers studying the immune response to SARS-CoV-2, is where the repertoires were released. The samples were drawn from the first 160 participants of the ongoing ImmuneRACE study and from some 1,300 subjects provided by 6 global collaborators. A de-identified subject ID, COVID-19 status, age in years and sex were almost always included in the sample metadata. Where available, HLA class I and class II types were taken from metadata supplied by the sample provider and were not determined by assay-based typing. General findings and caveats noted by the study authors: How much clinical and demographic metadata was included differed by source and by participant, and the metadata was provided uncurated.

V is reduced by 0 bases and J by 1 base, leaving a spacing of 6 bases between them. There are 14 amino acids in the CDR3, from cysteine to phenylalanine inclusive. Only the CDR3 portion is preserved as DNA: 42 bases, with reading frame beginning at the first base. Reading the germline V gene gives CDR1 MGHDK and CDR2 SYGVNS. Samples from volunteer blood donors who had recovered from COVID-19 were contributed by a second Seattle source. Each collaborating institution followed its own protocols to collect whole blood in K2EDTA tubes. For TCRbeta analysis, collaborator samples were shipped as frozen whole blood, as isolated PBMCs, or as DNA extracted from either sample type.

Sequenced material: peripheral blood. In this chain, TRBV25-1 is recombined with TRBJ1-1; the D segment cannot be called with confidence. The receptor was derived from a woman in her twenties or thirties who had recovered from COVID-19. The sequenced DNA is TGTGCCAGCAGTGAATATAACAGGAACACTGAAGCTTTCTTT. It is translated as CASSEYNRNTEAFF.